These 2 T cell receptor beta chains share one sample of origin, sequenced in a study of cytomegalovirus exposure and HLA in healthy donors. With 60 Vbeta and 13 Jbeta primers, the PCR was carried out. Measured with immunoSEQ multiplex PCR; TCRdb has only the in-frame clones, and not every one. Of 150,000 to 200,000 clones listed, roughly four fifths are singletons. Specimen: PBMCs. These receptor sequences come from a man aged 50-60 years in good health and CMV-seropositive.

The chain is built from TRBV7-2 and TRBJ2-5; TRBD2 agrees at 12 bases. Per the germline V gene, CDR1 is SGHTA and CDR2 is FQGNSA. The V and J ends lost 3 bases and 5 bases, in that order; junction bases with no gene match: 7. This CDR3 contains 16 residues. The CDR3 is CASSFPSGRVGETQYF. Here the CDR3 DNA reads TGTGCCAGCAGCTTCCCTAGCGGGAGGGTCGGCGAGACCCAGTACTTC.

The V and J genes are TRBV4-3 and TRBJ1-1; D is uncertain. V shed 4 bases and J shed 3 bases, with 9 bases lying between them. CDR1 and CDR2 (germline): LGHNA, YSLEER. The CDR3 extends over 13 amino acids. The CDR3 loop is CASSLTVHTEAFF. CDR3 coding DNA: TGCGCCAGCAGCCTTACAGTTCACACTGAAGCTTTCTTT.